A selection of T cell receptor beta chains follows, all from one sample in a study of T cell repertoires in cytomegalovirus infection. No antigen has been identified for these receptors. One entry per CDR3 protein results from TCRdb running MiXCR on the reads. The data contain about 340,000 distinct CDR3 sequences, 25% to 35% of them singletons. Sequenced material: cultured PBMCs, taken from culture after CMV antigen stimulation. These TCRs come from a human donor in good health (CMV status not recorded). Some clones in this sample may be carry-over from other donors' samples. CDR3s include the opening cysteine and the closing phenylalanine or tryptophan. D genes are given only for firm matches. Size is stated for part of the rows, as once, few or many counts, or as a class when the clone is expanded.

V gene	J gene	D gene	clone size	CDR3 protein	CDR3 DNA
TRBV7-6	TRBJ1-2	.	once	CASSFSRGDYGYTF	TGTGCCAGCAGCTTCAGTCGGGGGGACTATGGCTACACCTTC
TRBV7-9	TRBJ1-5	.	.	CASSPEGSVGGRGNQPQHF	TGTGCCAGCAGCCCTGAGGGCTCAGTCGGTGGCAGGGGCAATCAGCCCCAGCATTTT
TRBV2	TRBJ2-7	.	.	CASSFLGTLSYEQYF	TGTGCCAGCAGTTTTCTCGGGACTCTATCCTACGAGCAGTACTTC
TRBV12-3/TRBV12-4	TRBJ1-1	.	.	CASSLDRQVSAEAFF	TGTGCCAGCAGTCTGGATCGACAGGTGAGCGCTGAAGCTTTCTTT
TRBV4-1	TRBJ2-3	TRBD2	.	CASSPASGSFTDTQYF	TGCGCCAGCAGCCCAGCTAGCGGGAGCTTCACAGATACGCAGTATTTT
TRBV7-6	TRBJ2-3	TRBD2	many	CASSFPSGGADADTQYF	TGTGCCAGCAGCTTTCCTAGCGGGGGGGCAGATGCAGATACGCAGTATTTT
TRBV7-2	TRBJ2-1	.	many	CASSLGREDEQFF	TGTGCCAGCAGCTTAGGCCGGGAAGATGAGCAGTTCTTC
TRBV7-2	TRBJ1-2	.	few	CASSLVGLGAGYTF	TGTGCCAGCAGCTTAGTCGGGTTAGGGGCCGGCTACACCTTC
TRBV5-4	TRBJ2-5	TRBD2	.	CASSLGAGTGETQYF	TGTGCCAGCAGCTTGGGAGCGGGGACGGGGGAGACCCAGTACTTC
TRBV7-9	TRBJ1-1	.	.	CASSLLSEEAFF	TGTGCCAGCAGCTTATTATCAGAAGAAGCTTTCTTT
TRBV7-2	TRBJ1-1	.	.	CASSRLGRLAFF	TGTGCCAGCAGCCGACTCGGGAGGCTAGCTTTCTTT
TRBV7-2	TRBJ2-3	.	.	CASSLGGSTGTQYF	TGTGCCAGCAGCTTAGGTGGTAGCACAGGTACGCAGTATTTT
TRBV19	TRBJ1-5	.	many	CASRVGGSVGNQPQHF	TGTGCCAGTAGGGTGGGGGGGTCCGTTGGCAATCAGCCCCAGCATTTT
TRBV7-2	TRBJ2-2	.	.	CASSLELNTGELFF	TGTGCCAGCAGCCTGGAACTGAACACCGGGGAGCTGTTTTTT
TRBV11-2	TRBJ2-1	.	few	CASSLDRAGLFF	TGTGCCAGCAGCTTAGACCGGGCGGGGCTCTTCTTC
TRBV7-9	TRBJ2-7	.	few	CASSPAGRASYEQYF	TGTGCCAGCAGCCCAGCGGGTCGGGCATCCTACGAGCAGTACTTC
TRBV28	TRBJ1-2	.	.	CASSLKADYGYTF	TGTGCCAGCAGTTTAAAGGCAGACTATGGCTACACCTTC
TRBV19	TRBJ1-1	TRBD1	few	CASSADRANTEAFF	TGTGCCAGTAGCGCTGACAGGGCGAACACTGAAGCTTTCTTT
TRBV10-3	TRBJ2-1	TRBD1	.	CAIGSPGQGVNEQFF	TGTGCCATCGGTTCTCCGGGACAGGGGGTCAATGAGCAGTTCTTC
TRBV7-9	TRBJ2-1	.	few	CASSLHSDPYNEQFF	TGTGCCAGCAGCTTACACAGCGACCCCTACAATGAGCAGTTCTTC
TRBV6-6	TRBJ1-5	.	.	CASSSSATNQPQHF	TGTGCCAGCAGTTCGTCCGCTACGAATCAGCCCCAGCATTTT
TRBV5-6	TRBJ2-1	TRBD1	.	CASSLDRGVFEQFF	TGTGCCAGCAGCTTGGACAGGGGGGTTTTCGAGCAGTTCTTC
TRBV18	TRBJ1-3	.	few	CASSPQGGSGNTIYF	TGTGCCAGCTCACCACAGGGAGGATCTGGAAACACCATATATTTT
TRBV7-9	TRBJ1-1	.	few	CASSGRVHTEAFF	TGTGCCAGCAGCGGCAGGGTGCACACTGAAGCTTTCTTT
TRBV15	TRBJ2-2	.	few	CATSSPMGRAEGTGELFF	TGTGCCACCAGCAGTCCGATGGGAAGGGCCGAGGGCACCGGGGAGCTGTTTTTT
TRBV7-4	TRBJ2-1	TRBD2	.	CASSGRTSGEIDEQFF	TGTGCCAGCAGCGGACGGACTAGCGGGGAAATAGATGAGCAGTTCTTC
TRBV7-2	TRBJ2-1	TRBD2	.	CASSGPGLADYNEQFF	TGTGCCAGCAGCGGACCGGGACTAGCGGACTACAATGAGCAGTTCTTC
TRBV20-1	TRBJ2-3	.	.	CSASIRELGTDTQYF	TGCAGTGCTAGTATAAGGGAGCTCGGCACAGATACGCAGTATTTT
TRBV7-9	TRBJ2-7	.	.	CASSPMRGQGGEQYF	TGTGCCAGCAGCCCAATGCGGGGCCAGGGGGGAGAGCAGTACTTC
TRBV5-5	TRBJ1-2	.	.	CASSSQILGANYGYTF	TGTGCCAGCAGCTCCCAGATTCTGGGAGCTAACTATGGCTACACCTTC
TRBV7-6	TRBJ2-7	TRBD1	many	CASSLGDPRTGAYEQYF	TGTGCCAGCAGCTTAGGGGACCCCCGGACAGGCGCCTACGAGCAGTACTTC
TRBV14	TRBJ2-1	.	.	CASSQDLTSGEQFF	TGTGCCAGCAGCCAAGATCTTACTAGTGGTGAGCAGTTCTTC
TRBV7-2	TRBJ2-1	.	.	CASLGSEQFF	TGTGCCAGCTTGGGGAGTGAGCAGTTCTTC
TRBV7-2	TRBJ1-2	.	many	CASSPRDTFSDGYTF	TGTGCCAGCAGCCCCCGGGACACCTTCTCCGATGGCTACACCTTC
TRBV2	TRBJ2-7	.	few	CASNGPLSYEQYF	TGTGCCAGCAATGGGCCTCTTTCCTACGAGCAGTACTTC
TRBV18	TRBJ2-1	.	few	CASSPLRNEQFF	TGTGCCAGCTCACCCCTTAGGAATGAGCAGTTCTTC
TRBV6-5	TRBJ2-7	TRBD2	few	CASSYFTSGGSSYEQYF	TGTGCCAGCAGTTACTTTACAAGCGGGGGGAGCTCCTACGAGCAGTACTTC
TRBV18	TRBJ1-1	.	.	CASSPTGDSEAFF	TGTGCCAGCTCTCCAACGGGGGACTCTGAAGCTTTCTTT
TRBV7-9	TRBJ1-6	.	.	CASSFGGPNSPLHF	TGTGCCAGCAGCTTCGGGGGACCGAATTCACCCCTCCACTTT
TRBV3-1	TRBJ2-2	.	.	CASSQGRLEFGELFF	TGTGCCAGCAGCCAAGGGAGACTAGAGTTCGGGGAGCTGTTTTTT
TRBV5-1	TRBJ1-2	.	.	CASSLAGEYGYTF	TGCGCCAGCAGCTTGGCCGGGGAGTATGGCTACACCTTC
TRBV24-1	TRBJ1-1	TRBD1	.	CAIIPRGRSEAFF	TGTGCCATCATTCCCAGGGGGCGATCCGAAGCTTTCTTT
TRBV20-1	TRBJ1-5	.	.	CSAMGGYQPQHF	TGCAGTGCTATGGGGGGTTATCAGCCCCAGCATTTT
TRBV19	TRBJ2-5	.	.	CASSIAEGEQETQYF	TGTGCCAGTAGTATAGCCGAGGGCGAACAAGAGACCCAGTACTTC
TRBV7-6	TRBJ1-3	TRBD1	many	CASSTGQGNTIYF	TGTGCCAGCAGCACCGGACAGGGGAACACCATATATTTT